This paragraph reports one TCR beta chain. This sample stems from a study of cytomegalovirus exposure and HLA in healthy donors. The PCR employed 60 Vbeta primers together with 13 Jbeta primers. Sequencing used immunoSEQ multiplex PCR; TCRdb keeps in-frame clones, though not all of them. The repertoire holds approximately 240,000 clones, around 89% seen once, with around 1% in the top ten. V trimming: 4 bases; J trimming: 3 bases; junction bases outside the gene matches: 4. CDR1 is SGHVS, CDR2 FNYEAQ, per germline. The CDR3 consists of 15 residues. The genes are TRBV7-6 and TRBJ2-2, with 8 nucleotides matching TRBD1. This TCR was recovered from a woman under 30 in good health and CMV-seronegative. Sequenced: PBMCs. CDR3 sequence (DNA): TGTGCCAGCAGCTCAGGGGGCTCGCACACCGGGGAGCTGTTTTTT. Its protein product is CASSSGGSHTGELFF.